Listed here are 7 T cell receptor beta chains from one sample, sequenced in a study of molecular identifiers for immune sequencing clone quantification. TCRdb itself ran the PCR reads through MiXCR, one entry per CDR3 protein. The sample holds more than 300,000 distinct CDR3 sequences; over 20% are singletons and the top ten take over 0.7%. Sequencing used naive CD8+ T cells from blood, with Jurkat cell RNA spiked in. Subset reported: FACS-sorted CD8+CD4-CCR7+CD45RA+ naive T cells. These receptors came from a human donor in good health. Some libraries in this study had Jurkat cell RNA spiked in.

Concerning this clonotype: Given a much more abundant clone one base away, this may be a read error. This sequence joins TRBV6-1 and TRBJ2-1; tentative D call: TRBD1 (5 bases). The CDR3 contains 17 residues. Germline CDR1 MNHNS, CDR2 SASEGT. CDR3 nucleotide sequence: TGTGCCAGCAGTGATGGTCGTCTGACTTTAAGGGGTTATGAGCGGTTCTTC. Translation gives CASSDGRLTLRGYERFF.

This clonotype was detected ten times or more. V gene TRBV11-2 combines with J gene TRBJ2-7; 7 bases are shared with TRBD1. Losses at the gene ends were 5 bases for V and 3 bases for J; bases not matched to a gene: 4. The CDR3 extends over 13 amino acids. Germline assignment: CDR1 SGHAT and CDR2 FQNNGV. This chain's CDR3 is CASSPWDSYEQYF. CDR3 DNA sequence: TGTGCCAGCAGCCCCTGGGACAGCTACGAGCAGTACTTC.

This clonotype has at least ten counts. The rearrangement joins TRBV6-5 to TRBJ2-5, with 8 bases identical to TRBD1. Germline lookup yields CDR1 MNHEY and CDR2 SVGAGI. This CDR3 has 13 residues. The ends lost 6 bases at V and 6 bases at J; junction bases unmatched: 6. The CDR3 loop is CASSAGGVKTQYF. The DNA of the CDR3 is TGTGCCAGCAGCGCAGGGGGCGTAAAGACCCAGTACTTC.

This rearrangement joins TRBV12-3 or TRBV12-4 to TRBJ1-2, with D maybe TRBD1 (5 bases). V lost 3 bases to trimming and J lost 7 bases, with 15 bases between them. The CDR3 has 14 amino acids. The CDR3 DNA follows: TGTGCCAGCAGTTTTGTCGCGTGGGGCCTTGGCTACACCTTC. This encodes CASSFVAWGLGYTF.

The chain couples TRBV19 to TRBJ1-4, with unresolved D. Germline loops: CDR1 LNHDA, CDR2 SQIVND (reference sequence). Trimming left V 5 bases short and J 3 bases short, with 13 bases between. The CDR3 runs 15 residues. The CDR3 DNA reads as TGTGCCAGTAGTCCCGGGCCCTGGCCTAATGAAAAACTGTTTTTT. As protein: CASSPGPWPNEKLFF.

The CDR3, as DNA: TGTGCCAGCAGCCAAGATCTTCGGCGGGGGATCACAGATACGCAGTATTTT. Protein: CASSQDLRRGITDTQYF. The chain uses TRBV3-1 and TRBJ2-3; 7 bases are a match to TRBD2. Germline loops: CDR1 LGHDT, CDR2 YNNKEL (reference sequence). The CDR3 covers 17 residues. The ends lost 0 bases at V and 2 bases at J; junction bases unmatched: 8.

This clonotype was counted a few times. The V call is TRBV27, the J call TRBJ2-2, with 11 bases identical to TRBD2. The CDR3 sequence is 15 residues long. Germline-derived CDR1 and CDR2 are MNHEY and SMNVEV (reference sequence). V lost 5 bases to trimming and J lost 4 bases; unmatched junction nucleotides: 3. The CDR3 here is CASSITSGSTGELFF. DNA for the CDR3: TGTGCCAGCAGTATCACTAGCGGGAGCACCGGGGAGCTGTTTTTT.